A single sample is the source of the 25 T cell receptor beta chains below, sequenced in a study of response to subunit inactivated influenza vaccine. Each CDR3 protein is one row after TCRdb ran MiXCR on the RT-PCR reads. Of about 540,000 distinct CDR3 sequences in the sample, around 21% were seen once. These same data were also listed under a study on T cells expressing NK-cell markers. That publication notes: Libraries used 5'RACE template switching adding universal primer site and UMIs.

The sample in question was CD4+ T cells sorted from PBMCs, obtained 11 to 12 days after vaccination. Receptor source: a man between 50 and 59 years old who received an inactivated influenza vaccine.

This clonotype turned up a few times. The CDR3 loop is CASSKGQGPYNEQFF. The CDR3 bases are TGTGCCAGCAGCAAGGGACAGGGGCCCTACAATGAGCAGTTCTTC. This rearrangement joins TRBV5-5 to TRBJ2-1; TRBD1 matches at 10 bases. The germline V gene has CDR1 SGHKS and CDR2 YYEKEE (reference sequence). Germline trimming cut 4 bases from V and 2 bases from J; bases unmatched to any gene: 3. The CDR3 runs to 15 residues.

A few counts support this clonotype. CDR3 nucleotide sequence: TGCAGTGCGTCCCTCGGGGATCCCTACGAGCAGTACTTC. It is translated as CSASLGDPYEQYF. The rearrangement uses TRBV20-1 and TRBJ2-7, with a tentative D call TRBD2 (5 bases). The CDR3 loop spans 13 amino acids. V lost 6 bases and J lost 2, with 14 bases in between. The germline gives CDR1 DFQATT, CDR2 SNEGSKA (reference sequence).

In its sample, this clonotype was seen a few times. This rearrangement joins TRBV3-1 to TRBJ1-2; D is unresolved. The CDR3 spans 15 residues. V was cut by 0 bases and J by 4 bases, with 12 bases left in between. In germline, CDR1 is LGHDT, CDR2 YNNKEL (reference sequence). Written as DNA, the CDR3 is TGTGCCAGCAGCCAAGAACATGGATCCCGCTATGGCTACACCTTC. This codes for CASSQEHGSRYGYTF. Combining the CDR3 with reference TRBV3-1 and TRBJ1-2 gives the whole variable domain DTAVSQTPKYLVTQMGNDKSIKCEQNLGHDTMYWYKQDSKKFLKIMFSYNNKELIINETVPNRFSPKSPDKAHLNLHINSLELGDSAVYFCASSQEHGSRYGYTFGSGTRLTVV.

This clonotype was observed a few times. This chain uses TRBV18 with TRBJ2-7; D might be TRBD1 (6 bases). With 3 bases removed from V and 6 bases from J, the gap between germline ends came to 9 bases. The germline gives CDR1 KGHSH, CDR2 LQKENI. CDR3 size: 12 residues. The CDR3 reads CASSPQGIEQYF. CDR3 coding DNA: TGTGCCAGCTCACCTCAGGGGATCGAGCAGTACTTC.

J is TRBJ1-4 and V is TRBV4-2, with D maybe TRBD1 (5 bases). Trimming removed 1 base at V and 5 bases at J, with 11 bases between. CDR3 length equals 15 residues. Germline CDR1 and CDR2: LGHNA and YNFKEQ. This CDR3 is CASSQGQLRNEKLFF. Written as DNA, the CDR3 is TGTGCCAGCAGCCAAGGACAGTTAAGAAATGAAAAACTGTTTTTT.

This clonotype was seen a handful of times. The chain uses TRBV4-3 and TRBJ1-1; D is unresolved. CDR1 is LGHNA, CDR2 YSLEER, per germline. V gave up 1 base and J gave up 0 bases, with 6 bases separating them. CDR3 length equals 14 residues. CDR3 region: CASSQVLLNTEAFF. As DNA, the CDR3 is TGCGCCAGCAGCCAAGTTTTACTGAACACTGAAGCTTTCTTT.

The chain has TRBV12-3 or TRBV12-4 and TRBJ2-7; D uncertain. V shed 3 bases and J shed 5 bases, with 8 bases lying between them. The CDR3 has 12 residues. The CDR3 spells CASSFREDEQYF. In DNA form, the CDR3 reads TGTGCCAGCAGTTTCCGAGAAGACGAGCAGTACTTC.

This clonotype was picked up a small number of times. J is TRBJ1-5 and V is TRBV4-2; TRBD1 is a possible D gene (5 bases). The V end lost 3 bases, the J end lost 2 bases, and 14 bases lay between the germline ends. Germline CDR1 LGHNA, CDR2 YNFKEQ. This CDR3 has 16 amino acids. CDR3 DNA: TGTGCCAGCAGCCACATAGACAGTCGAGGCAATCAGCCCCAGCATTTT. It encodes CASSHIDSRGNQPQHF.

This clonotype was seen a few times. The chain employs TRBV10-2 and TRBJ2-2; the D gene is possibly TRBD2 (6 bases). This CDR3 contains 13 residues. V was trimmed by 4 bases and J by 3 bases, leaving 6 bases between them. Germline lookup yields CDR1 WSHSY and CDR2 SAAADI. The CDR3 sequence is CASSGDYTGELFF. The CDR3 region has the DNA TGCGCCAGCAGTGGGGACTACACCGGGGAGCTGTTTTTT.

This rearrangement joins TRBV20-1 to TRBJ1-4; no clear D. Germline-derived CDR1 and CDR2 are DFQATT and SNEGSKA (reference sequence). The germline V and J ends were trimmed by 0 bases and 9 bases, with 20 bases remaining between them. CDR3 size: 16 residues. For the CDR3, the DNA is TGCAGTGCTAGAGATCTCTACCGGGGTAGGGATCAAAAACTGTTTTTT. Translating it yields CSARDLYRGRDQKLFF.

As concerns this clonotype: Relative to the germline gene, one junction end is altered; a read error may explain this. The chain couples TRBV4-2 to TRBJ2-3; weak D call: TRBD2 (6 bases). The CDR3 sequence is 15 residues long. In germline, CDR1 is LGHNA, CDR2 YNFKEQ. For the CDR3, the DNA is TGTCCCAGCCAAGATCGGAGGGGCGGGATAGATACGCAGTATTTT. Its translation is CPSQDRRGGIDTQYF.

The gene calls are TRBV3-1 and TRBJ1-5, with a possible D match to TRBD1 (5 bases). This CDR3 is 16 amino acids long. Looked up from germline, CDR1 is LGHDT and CDR2 is YNNKEL (reference sequence). V was trimmed by 1 base and J by 1 base, leaving 11 bases between them. CDR3: CASSQGLRGSNQPQHF. The CDR3 nucleotides read TGTGCCAGCAGCCAAGGGTTGAGGGGAAGCAATCAGCCCCAGCATTTT.

The rearrangement uses TRBV28 and TRBJ2-7, with D maybe TRBD2 (5 bases). Trimming took off 4 bases at V and 2 bases at J, with 15 bases between the two ends. From germline, CDR1 is MDHEN and CDR2 SYDVKM. The CDR3 has 15 amino acids. CDR3 protein: CASSSAGVRTYEQYF. The CDR3, as DNA: TGTGCCAGCAGTTCCGCCGGGGTGCGGACCTACGAGCAGTACTTC.

The chain is built from TRBV13 and TRBJ1-3; D unresolved. V was trimmed by 7 bases and J by 0 bases, leaving 7 bases between them. This CDR3 is built from 13 residues. In germline, CDR1 is PRHDT, CDR2 FYEKMQ (reference sequence). CDR3 sequence (DNA): TGTGCCAGCACCGATGACTCTGGAAACACCATATATTTT. It is translated as CASTDDSGNTIYF.

This chain uses TRBV20-1 with TRBJ2-7, with TRBD2 identical over 7 bases. The length of the CDR3 is 14 residues. Germline values: CDR1 DFQATT, CDR2 SNEGSKA (reference sequence). V lost 0 bases, J lost 5 bases, and 7 bases stayed unmatched. The CDR3: CSARDRAGLNEQYF. CDR3 coding DNA: TGCAGTGCTAGAGATCGAGCGGGGTTGAACGAGCAGTACTTC.

This clonotype was counted between two and nine times. The V and J genes are TRBV7-2 and TRBJ1-4; TRBD1 agrees at 8 bases. V was clipped by 8 bases and J by 7 bases; unmatched bases: 6. The V gene's germline CDR1 is SGHTA and CDR2 FQGNSA. There are 13 residues in the CDR3. In nucleotides, the CDR3 is TGTGCCAGCTGCCGGGACAGGCGTGAAAAACTGTTTTTT. Protein: CASCRDRREKLFF. Together with reference TRBV7-2 and TRBJ1-4, the CDR3 gives the full variable domain: GAGVSQSPSNKVTEKGKDVELRCDPISGHTALYWYRQSLGQGLEFLIYFQGNSAPDKSGLPSDRFSAERTGGSVSTLTIQRTQQEDSAVYLCASCRDRREKLFFGSGTQLSVL.

The V call is TRBV12-3 or TRBV12-4, the J call TRBJ2-3, with D possibly TRBD2 on 6 matching bases. This CDR3 comprises 16 residues. The V end was cut by 3 bases, the J end by 3 bases, with 16 bases between. The CDR3 loop reads CASSLFSGGETDTQYF. DNA of the CDR3: TGTGCCAGCAGTTTGTTTAGCGGCGGGGAGACAGATACGCAGTATTTT.

The chain has TRBV7-8 and TRBJ2-1; TRBD2 agrees at 8 bases. With 2 bases clipped from V and 13 bases from J, the junction kept 13 bases outside the gene matches. This CDR3 is 15 amino acids long. Per the germline V gene, CDR1 is SGHVS and CDR2 is FQNEAQ. The CDR3 sequence: CASSLNINPGGTQFF. Here the CDR3 DNA reads TGTGCCAGCAGCTTAAACATCAATCCGGGGGGGACCCAGTTCTTC.

There are a few counts of this clonotype. The J gene is TRBJ2-7, the V gene TRBV15; 11 bases are shared with TRBD1. The CDR3 is 17 residues long. Unmatched junction bases numbered 13, after V lost 4 bases and J lost 5 bases. Looked up from germline, CDR1 is LNHNV and CDR2 is YYDKDF (reference sequence). The DNA for the CDR3 is TGTGCCACCAGCAAAACGGGGACAGGGGGAATGCGAAACGAGCAGTACTTC. This translates into CATSKTGTGGMRNEQYF.

This clonotype occurred a few times. This chain joins TRBV7-9 and TRBJ2-7, with 11 bases matching TRBD1. This CDR3 has 16 residues. The junction had 9 bases not matched to a gene; V was cut back by 5 bases and J by 3 bases. CDR1 is SEHNR, CDR2 FQNEAQ, per germline (reference sequence). The CDR3 bases are TGTGCCAGCAGCCCACCCTCGGGACAGGGGGACTACGAGCAGTACTTC. Encoded protein: CASSPPSGQGDYEQYF.

The DNA for the CDR3 is TGTGCCAGCAGTTTACGGGTGCGGGAAAAACTGTTTTTT. It translates to CASSLRVREKLFF. J is TRBJ1-4 and V is TRBV12-3 or TRBV12-4; no clear D gene. The CDR3 sequence is 13 residues long. Trimming shortened V by 2 bases and J by 8 bases, and 9 bases separated the two germline ends.

The chain joins TRBV9 to TRBJ2-5; D gene unclear. The ends were cut back, 4 bases at V and 2 bases at J, with 15 bases in the middle. CDR3 length equals 15 residues. In germline, CDR1 is SGDLS, CDR2 YYNGEE. CDR3 in DNA: TGTGCCAGCAGCCGAAAGAACGGGTTTCAAGAGACCCAGTACTTC. This gives the protein CASSRKNGFQETQYF. Full variable domain (outside the CDR3, taken from reference TRBV9 and TRBJ2-5): DSGVTQTPKHLITATGQRVTLRCSPRSGDLSVYWYQQSLDQGLQFLIQYYNGEERAKGNILERFSAQQFPDLHSELNLSSLELGDSALYFCASSRKNGFQETQYFGPGTRLLVL.

V and J are TRBV4-2 and TRBJ1-2; no clear D gene. CDR3 size: 13 residues. The germline V and J ends were trimmed by 4 bases and 2 bases, with 8 bases remaining between them. In germline, CDR1 is LGHNA, CDR2 YNFKEQ. The CDR3 coding sequence is TGTGCCAGCAGCCCACGAGAAAACTATGGCTACACCTTC. As protein: CASSPRENYGYTF.

This clonotype occurred many times. The chain couples TRBV10-3 to TRBJ1-4; the match to TRBD1 covers 10 bases. This CDR3 contains 13 residues. Losses at the gene ends were 7 bases for V and 7 bases for J; bases not matched to a gene: 3. Germline assignment: CDR1 ENHRY and CDR2 SYGVKD. CDR3 region: CAITRDRGEKLFF. The DNA for the CDR3 is TGTGCCATCACCCGGGACAGGGGTGAAAAACTGTTTTTT.

Written as DNA, the CDR3 is TGTGCCAGCAGTTACCCTCTCGGCAACGCGAACACCGGGGAGCTGTTTTTT. It translates to CASSYPLGNANTGELFF. V and J are TRBV6-5 and TRBJ2-2; D unresolved. V lost 2 bases, J lost 0 bases, and 13 bases lay in between. CDR3 length: 17 residues. Germline V gene data show CDR1 as MNHEY and CDR2 as SVGAGI.